The next 24 T cell receptor beta chains were all read from a single sample in a study of beta chain features in type 1 diabetes. cDNA synthesis used the whole RNA isolate, giving expressed TCRB sequences. Produced via immunoSEQ multiplex PCR; TCRdb's table is partial and in-frame only. The sample carries about 320,000 clones, 14% recorded once. The sequenced sample consisted of central memory CD4+ T cells from blood. The receptors were gathered from a man younger than 40 in good health.

The sample holds a few counts of this clone. V and J are TRBV29-1 and TRBJ2-7, with 7 bases aligning to TRBD1. The CDR3 is 13 amino acids. Germline CDR1 is SQVTM and CDR2 is ANQGSEA. The trim removed 6 bases at V and 2 bases at J, leaving 7 bases unmatched. The CDR3 nucleotides are TGCAGCGTCGTCCGGGACAGAACCTACGAGCAGTACTTC. Translated: CSVVRDRTYEQYF.

In this sample, this clone turned up a few times. This chain connects TRBV7-3 to TRBJ2-1; D tentatively fits TRBD1 or TRBD2 (5 bases each). Trimming cost V 5 bases and J 6 bases, with 17 bases left between them. From germline, CDR1 is SGHTA and CDR2 FQGTGA. The CDR3 has 15 amino acids. CDR3 residues: CASSPGTGRSNEQFF. DNA for the CDR3: TGTGCCAGCAGCCCCGGGACGGGACGGAGCAATGAGCAGTTCTTC.

The V gene is TRBV28, the J gene TRBJ1-3; D remains unclear. Germline V gene sequence: CDR1 MDHEN, CDR2 SYDVKM. Deletions cut 2 bases from V and 5 bases from J, with 10 bases between. The CDR3 has 14 amino acids. In DNA, the CDR3 is TGTGCCAGCAGTTTAAGTGGCAGCCGAAACACCATATATTTT. Encoded protein: CASSLSGSRNTIYF.

This clone was counted between two and nine times. V usage is TRBV11-3 and J usage is TRBJ2-1; D is undetermined. CDR1 is SGHNT and CDR2 is YENEEA in the germline V gene. Deletions cut 5 bases from V and 7 bases from J, with 9 bases between. This CDR3 contains 12 residues. CDR3 protein: CASSRDPNEQFF. The CDR3 DNA follows: TGTGCCAGCAGCCGTGACCCTAATGAGCAGTTCTTC.

This clone was seen more than once but under ten times. This chain uses TRBV7-9 with TRBJ2-2; 7 bases match TRBD1. The length of the CDR3 is 15 residues. Germline-derived CDR1 and CDR2 are SEHNR and FQNEAQ (reference sequence). Unmatched junction bases numbered 8, after V lost 5 bases and J lost 5 bases. CDR3 residues: CASSRDSGWTGELFF. In DNA, the CDR3 is TGTGCCAGCAGCCGGGACAGCGGTTGGACCGGGGAGCTGTTTTTT.

A few counts support this clone. The rearrangement links TRBV2 to TRBJ2-7, with 7 bases lining up with TRBD1. The CDR3 consists of 15 residues. Germline values: CDR1 SNHLY, CDR2 FYNNEI. V lost 6 bases to trimming and J lost 0 bases; unmatched junction nucleotides: 8. In DNA form, the CDR3 reads TGTGCCAGCAGGAAACAGGGGAGCCACTCCTACGAGCAGTACTTC. Translation: CASRKQGSHSYEQYF.

The chain employs TRBV6-6 and TRBJ1-5; no clear D. The V gene's germline CDR1 is MNHNY and CDR2 SVGAGI (reference sequence). The CDR3 is made up of 13 amino acids. V gave up 0 bases and J gave up 6 bases, with 6 bases separating them. The CDR3 DNA follows: TGTGCCAGCAGTTACTCCGGGCGTCAGCCCCAGCATTTT. Translation: CASSYSGRQPQHF.

V and J are TRBV6-6 and TRBJ1-1, with unresolved D. The CDR3 is made up of 12 amino acids. Trimming shortened V by 8 bases and J by 3 bases, and 10 bases separated the two germline ends. CDR1 is MNHNY and CDR2 is SVGAGI in the germline V gene (reference sequence). This chain's CDR3 is CASDTGDTEAFF. CDR3 bases: TGTGCCAGCGACACTGGGGACACTGAAGCTTTCTTT.

This clone was observed a few times. As DNA, the CDR3 is TGTGCCAGCAGCCTAAATCAGCCCAATAGCGGGAGTCAGACCCAGTACTTC. It yields the protein CASSLNQPNSGSQTQYF. The rearrangement joins TRBV7-3 to TRBJ2-5, with 9 bases lining up with TRBD2. J gave up 6 bases and V 5 bases, and 16 bases lay outside the gene matches. The CDR3 covers 17 residues. Germline loops: CDR1 SGHTA, CDR2 FQGTGA.

As DNA, the CDR3 is TGTGCCAGCAGCGGCGGGACAAGCACCTACGAGCAGTACTTC. The encoded protein is CASSGGTSTYEQYF. The chain has TRBV7-2 and TRBJ2-7; D could derive from TRBD1 or TRBD2 (6 bases each). Germline V CDR1 and CDR2: SGHTA, FQGNSA. The CDR3 loop spans 14 amino acids. Trimming removed 5 bases from V and 2 bases from J, with 13 bases in between.

About this clone itself: Other DNA sequences in the sample encode the same CDR3. The chain has TRBV20-1 and TRBJ1-2; 9 nucleotides line up with TRBD1. Germline V gene data show CDR1 as DFQATT and CDR2 as SNEGSKA (reference sequence). The CDR3 covers 11 residues. V shed 3 bases and J 7 bases; nucleotides not matched to a gene: 0. CDR3 loop: CSARTGGGYTF. DNA for the CDR3: TGCAGTGCTAGGACAGGGGGTGGCTACACCTTC.

This clone was picked up a small number of times. This chain uses TRBV12-5 with TRBJ2-2, with 11 positions matching TRBD2. Germline V gene data show CDR1 as LGHNT and CDR2 as FRNRAP. The ends lost 1 base at V and 5 bases at J; junction bases unmatched: 3. The CDR3 is 16 amino acids. Here the CDR3 DNA reads TGTGCTAGTGGTTTGGCCCGGACTAGCGGGACCGGGGAGCTGTTTTTT. It codes for CASGLARTSGTGELFF.

This clone was found a few times. The rearrangement uses TRBV6-5 and TRBJ1-1, with a possible D match to TRBD1 (6 bases). The CDR3 spans 13 residues. Trimming left V 6 bases short and J 3 bases short, with 11 bases between. The V gene's germline CDR1 is MNHEY and CDR2 SVGAGI. CDR3 sequence reads: CASSLDRYTEAFF. The CDR3 DNA reads TGTGCCAGCAGCTTAGACAGGTACACTGAAGCTTTCTTT.

This clone was seen more than once but under ten times. The V gene is TRBV4-1, the J gene TRBJ2-1, with 15 bases fitting TRBD2. CDR3 length: 17 amino acids. Germline-derived CDR1 and CDR2 are MGHRA and YSYEKL. With V trimmed by 4 bases and J by 7 bases, 8 bases remained unmatched. CDR3 bases: TGCGCCAGCAGCCGCGGACTAGCGGGAGGGCCTCGGAATGAGCAGTTCTTC. It is translated as CASSRGLAGGPRNEQFF.

This clone turned up a few times. Here the CDR3 DNA reads TGTGCCAGCAGCCAAGGATCAGGATTCACAGATACGCAGTATTTT. Amino acids: CASSQGSGFTDTQYF. This chain connects TRBV7-2 to TRBJ2-3, with unresolved D. V was trimmed by 5 bases and J by 2 bases, leaving 14 bases between them. Looked up from germline, CDR1 is SGHTA and CDR2 is FQGNSA. The CDR3 sequence is 15 residues long.

The rearrangement uses TRBV19 and TRBJ2-6; a possible D gene is TRBD1 (5 bases). Trimming stripped 1 base from V and 2 bases from J, with 9 bases between. CDR3 size: 16 residues. Germline V gives CDR1 LNHDA, CDR2 SQIVND (reference sequence). For the CDR3, the DNA is TGTGCCAGTAGTATAGGCACCAGGGCTGGGGCCAACGTCCTGACTTTC. Its translation: CASSIGTRAGANVLTF.

This clone was counted between two and nine times. The V call is TRBV6-1, the J call TRBJ2-3; D call uncertain. The ends were cut back, 11 bases at V and 2 bases at J, with 8 bases in the middle. This CDR3 contains 11 residues. From germline, CDR1 is MNHNS and CDR2 SASEGT. The CDR3 reads CAVELTDTQYF. CDR3 coding DNA: TGTGCCGTAGAGCTCACAGATACGCAGTATTTT.

This clone was counted at least ten times. This chain uses TRBV7-2 with TRBJ2-3, with 8 nucleotides matching TRBD1. J lost 3 bases, V lost 4 bases, and 6 bases had no gene match. Germline loops: CDR1 SGHTA, CDR2 FQGNSA. This CDR3 comprises 15 residues. The CDR3 reads CASSSRQGWTDTQYF. The CDR3 DNA sequence: TGTGCCAGCAGCTCCCGACAGGGGTGGACAGATACGCAGTATTTT.

The V call is TRBV11-3, the J call TRBJ2-1, with D hard to call. V was trimmed by 5 bases and J by 2 bases, leaving 13 bases between them. This CDR3 contains 15 residues. Germline V gene sequence: CDR1 SGHNT, CDR2 YENEEA. This CDR3 is CASSRTGSAYNEQFF. The CDR3 DNA is TGTGCCAGCAGCAGGACCGGTAGTGCCTACAATGAGCAGTTCTTC.

The rearrangement links TRBV10-3 to TRBJ1-1, with D unresolved. From germline, CDR1 is ENHRY and CDR2 SYGVKD. The CDR3 has 14 amino acids. Between the trimmed V and J ends, which lost 7 bases and 0 bases, there was a span of 12 bases. The CDR3 protein is CAIKDTELNTEAFF. The CDR3 DNA follows: TGTGCCATCAAGGATACAGAGCTGAACACTGAAGCTTTCTTT.

The chain has TRBV7-9 and TRBJ2-3, with TRBD2 matching 12 bases. The CDR3 covers 17 residues. Germline loops: CDR1 SEHNR, CDR2 FQNEAQ (reference sequence). The ends lost 2 bases at V and 6 bases at J; junction bases unmatched: 9. CDR3 protein: CASSLFPSGRVLDTQYF. In DNA form, the CDR3 reads TGTGCCAGCAGCTTATTTCCTAGCGGGAGGGTCTTGGATACGCAGTATTTT.

V is TRBV19 and J is TRBJ2-1, with 7 bases aligning to TRBD2. Germline V gene data show CDR1 as LNHDA and CDR2 as SQIVND (reference sequence). Unmatched junction bases numbered 6, after V lost 4 bases and J lost 3 bases. There are 15 residues in the CDR3. The CDR3 sequence: CASSTTSGNYNEQFF. The DNA for the CDR3 is TGTGCCAGTAGTACCACAAGCGGGAACTACAATGAGCAGTTCTTC.

The chain carries TRBV5-6 and TRBJ1-5, with a tentative D call TRBD1 (5 bases). There are 15 residues in the CDR3. V gave up 2 bases and J gave up 4 bases, with 13 bases separating them. The germline V gene encodes CDR1 SGHDT and CDR2 YYEEEE. CDR3 amino acids: CASSFWGGLNQPQHF. The CDR3 DNA reads TGTGCCAGCAGCTTTTGGGGGGGTTTAAATCAGCCCCAGCATTTT.

This chain joins TRBV27 and TRBJ2-5; D ambiguous. V was trimmed by 3 bases and J by 3 bases, leaving 11 bases between them. This CDR3 is 14 amino acids long. Germline V CDR1 and CDR2: MNHEY, SMNVEV (reference sequence). For the CDR3, the DNA is TGTGCCAGCAGTTTGCGGCCACTCAAAGAGACCCAGTACTTC. It yields the protein CASSLRPLKETQYF.